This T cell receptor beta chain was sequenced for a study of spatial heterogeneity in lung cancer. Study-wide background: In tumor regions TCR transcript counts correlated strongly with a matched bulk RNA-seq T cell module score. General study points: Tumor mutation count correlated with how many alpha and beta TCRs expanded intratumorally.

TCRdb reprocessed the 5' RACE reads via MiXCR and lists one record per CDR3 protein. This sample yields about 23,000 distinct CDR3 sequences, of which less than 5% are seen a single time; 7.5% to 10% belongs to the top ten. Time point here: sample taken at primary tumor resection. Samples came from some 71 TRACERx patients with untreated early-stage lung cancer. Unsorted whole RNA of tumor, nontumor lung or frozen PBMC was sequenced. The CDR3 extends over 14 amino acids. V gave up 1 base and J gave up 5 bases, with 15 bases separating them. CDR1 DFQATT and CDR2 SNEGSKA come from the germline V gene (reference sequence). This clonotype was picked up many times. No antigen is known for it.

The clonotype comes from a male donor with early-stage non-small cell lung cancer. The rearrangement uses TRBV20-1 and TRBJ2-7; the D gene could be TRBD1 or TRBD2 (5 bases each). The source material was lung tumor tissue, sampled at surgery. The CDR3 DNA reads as TGCAGTGCTAGAGCACACAATCTGGGGGACGAGCAGTACTTC. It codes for CSARAHNLGDEQYF.